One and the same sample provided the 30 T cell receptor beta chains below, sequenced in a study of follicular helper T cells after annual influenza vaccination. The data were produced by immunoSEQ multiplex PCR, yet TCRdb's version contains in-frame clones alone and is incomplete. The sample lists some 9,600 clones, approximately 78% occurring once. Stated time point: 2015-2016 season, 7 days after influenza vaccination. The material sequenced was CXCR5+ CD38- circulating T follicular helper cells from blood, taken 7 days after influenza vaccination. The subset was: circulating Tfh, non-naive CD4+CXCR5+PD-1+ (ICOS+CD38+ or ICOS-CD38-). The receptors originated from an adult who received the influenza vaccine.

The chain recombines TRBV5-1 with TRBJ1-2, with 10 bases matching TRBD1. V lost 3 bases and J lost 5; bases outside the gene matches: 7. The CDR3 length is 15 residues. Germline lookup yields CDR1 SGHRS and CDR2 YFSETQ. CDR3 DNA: TGCGCCAGCAGCTCTGGCGGACAGGGGGTTTATGGCTACACCTTC. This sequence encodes CASSSGGQGVYGYTF. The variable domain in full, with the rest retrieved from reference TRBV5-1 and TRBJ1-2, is KAGVTQTPRYLIKTRGQQVTLSCSPISGHRSVSWYQQTPGQGLQFLFEYFSETQRNKGNFPGRFSGRQFSNSRSEMNVSTLELGDSALYLCASSSGGQGVYGYTFGSGTRLTVV.

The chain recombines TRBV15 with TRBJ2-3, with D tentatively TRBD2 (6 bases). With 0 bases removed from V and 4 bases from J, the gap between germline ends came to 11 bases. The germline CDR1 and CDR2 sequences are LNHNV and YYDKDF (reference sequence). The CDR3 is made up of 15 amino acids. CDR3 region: CATSRDGGEADTQYF. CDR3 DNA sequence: TGTGCCACCAGCAGAGACGGAGGGGAAGCAGATACGCAGTATTTT.

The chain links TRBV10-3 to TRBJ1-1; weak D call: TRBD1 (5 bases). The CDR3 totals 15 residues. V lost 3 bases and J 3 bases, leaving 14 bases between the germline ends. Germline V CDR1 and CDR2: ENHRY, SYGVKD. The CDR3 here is CAISESRGRDTEAFF. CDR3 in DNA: TGTGCCATCAGTGAATCGAGGGGCCGTGACACTGAAGCTTTCTTT.

The CDR3 loop reads CAWSPGSYNEQFF. As DNA, the CDR3 is TGTGCCTGGAGTCCCGGCTCCTACAATGAGCAGTTCTTC. The chain employs TRBV30 and TRBJ2-1, with D hard to call. Trimming shortened V by 2 bases and J by 0 bases, and 5 bases separated the two germline ends. Germline CDR1 is GTSNPN and CDR2 is SVGIG (reference sequence). The CDR3 loop spans 13 amino acids.

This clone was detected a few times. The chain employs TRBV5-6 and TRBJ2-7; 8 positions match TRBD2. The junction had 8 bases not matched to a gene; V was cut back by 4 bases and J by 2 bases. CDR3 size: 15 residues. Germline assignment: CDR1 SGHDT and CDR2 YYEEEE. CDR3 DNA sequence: TGTGCCAGCAGCCCCATCGGGGGGGAGACCTACGAGCAGTACTTC. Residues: CASSPIGGETYEQYF.

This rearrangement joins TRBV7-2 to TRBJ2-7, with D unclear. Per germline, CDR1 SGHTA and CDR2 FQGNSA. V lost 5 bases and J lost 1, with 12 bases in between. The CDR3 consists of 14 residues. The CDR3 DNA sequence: TGTGCCAGCAGCCCGAGGACGGGTTCCTACGAGCAGTACTTC. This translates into CASSPRTGSYEQYF.

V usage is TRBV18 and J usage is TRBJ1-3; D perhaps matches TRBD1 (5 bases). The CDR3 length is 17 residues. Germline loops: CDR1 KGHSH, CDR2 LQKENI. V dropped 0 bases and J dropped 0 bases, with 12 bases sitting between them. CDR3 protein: CASSPPAREDSGNTIYF. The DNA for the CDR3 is TGTGCCAGCTCACCACCGGCCAGGGAAGACTCTGGAAACACCATATATTTT.

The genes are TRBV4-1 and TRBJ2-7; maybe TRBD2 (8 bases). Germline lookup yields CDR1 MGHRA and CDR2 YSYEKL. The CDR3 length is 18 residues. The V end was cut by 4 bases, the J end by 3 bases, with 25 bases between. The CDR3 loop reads CASSPTKGAGGLIYEQYF. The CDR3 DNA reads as TGCGCCAGCAGCCCCACGAAGGGGGCGGGGGGACTGATCTACGAGCAGTACTTC.

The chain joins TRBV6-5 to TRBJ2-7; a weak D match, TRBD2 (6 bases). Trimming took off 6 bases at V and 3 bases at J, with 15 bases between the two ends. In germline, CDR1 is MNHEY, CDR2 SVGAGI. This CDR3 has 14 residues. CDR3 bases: TGTGCCAGCAGCTCCACCCGTAGCGGCTACGAGCAGTACTTC. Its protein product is CASSSTRSGYEQYF.

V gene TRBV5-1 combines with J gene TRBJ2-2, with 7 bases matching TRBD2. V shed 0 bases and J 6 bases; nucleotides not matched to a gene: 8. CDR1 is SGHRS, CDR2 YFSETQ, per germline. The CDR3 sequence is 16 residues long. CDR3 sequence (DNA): TGCGCCAGCAGCTTGGCCGGCGGGGGAGGGGCCGGGGAGCTGTTTTTT. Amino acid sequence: CASSLAGGGGAGELFF.

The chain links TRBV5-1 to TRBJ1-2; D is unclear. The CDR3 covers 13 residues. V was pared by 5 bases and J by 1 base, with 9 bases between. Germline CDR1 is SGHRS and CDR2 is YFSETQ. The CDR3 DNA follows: TGCGCCAGCAGTGAAGCAAATAACTATGGCTACACCTTC. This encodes CASSEANNYGYTF.

CDR3 sequence reads: CASSLGAENTEAFF. The CDR3 DNA follows: TGTGCCAGCAGCTTAGGAGCGGAGAACACTGAAGCTTTCTTT. V is TRBV11-3 and J is TRBJ1-1; no reliable D call. From germline, CDR1 is SGHNT and CDR2 YENEEA. This CDR3 contains 14 residues. Trimming left V 1 base short and J 1 base short, with 7 bases between.

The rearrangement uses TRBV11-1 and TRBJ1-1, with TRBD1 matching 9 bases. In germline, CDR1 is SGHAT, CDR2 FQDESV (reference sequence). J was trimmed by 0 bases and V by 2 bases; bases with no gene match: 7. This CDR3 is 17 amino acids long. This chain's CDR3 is CASSLFGTGLMNTEAFF. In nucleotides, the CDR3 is TGTGCCAGCAGCTTATTTGGGACAGGGTTAATGAACACTGAAGCTTTCTTT. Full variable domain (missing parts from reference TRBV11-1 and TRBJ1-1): EAEVAQSPRYKITEKSQAVAFWCDPISGHATLYWYRQILGQGPELLVQFQDESVVDDSQLPKDRFSAERLKGVDSTLKIQPAELGDSAMYLCASSLFGTGLMNTEAFFGQGTRLTVV.

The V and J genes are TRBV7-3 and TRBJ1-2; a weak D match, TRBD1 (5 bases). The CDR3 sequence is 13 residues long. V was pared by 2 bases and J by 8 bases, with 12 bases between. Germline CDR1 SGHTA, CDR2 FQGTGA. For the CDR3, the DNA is TGTGCCAGCAGCTTATCAGGGCCGGAGGGCTACACCTTC. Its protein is CASSLSGPEGYTF.

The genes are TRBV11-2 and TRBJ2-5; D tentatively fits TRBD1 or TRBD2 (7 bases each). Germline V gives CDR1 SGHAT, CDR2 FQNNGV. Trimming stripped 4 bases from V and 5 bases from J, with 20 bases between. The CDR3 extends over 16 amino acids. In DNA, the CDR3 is TGTGCCAGCAGCTCCAGTTCAGGGGGGGGTCGTGAGACCCAGTACTTC. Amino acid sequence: CASSSSSGGGRETQYF.

The CDR3 loop reads CASRRRPYDGGELFF. In DNA form, the CDR3 reads TGTGCCAGCAGACGACGGCCCTATGACGGCGGGGAGCTGTTTTTT. This chain joins TRBV6-5 and TRBJ2-2, with D unresolved. The V gene's germline CDR1 is MNHEY and CDR2 SVGAGI. V was trimmed by 6 bases and J by 7 bases, leaving 18 bases between them. CDR3 length equals 15 residues.

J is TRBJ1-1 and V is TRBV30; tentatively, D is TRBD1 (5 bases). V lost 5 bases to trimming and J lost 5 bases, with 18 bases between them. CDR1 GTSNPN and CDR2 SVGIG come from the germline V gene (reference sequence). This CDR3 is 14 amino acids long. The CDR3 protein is CAWGLQGLGTEAFF. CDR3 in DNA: TGTGCCTGGGGCCTCCAGGGTTTGGGAACTGAAGCTTTCTTT.

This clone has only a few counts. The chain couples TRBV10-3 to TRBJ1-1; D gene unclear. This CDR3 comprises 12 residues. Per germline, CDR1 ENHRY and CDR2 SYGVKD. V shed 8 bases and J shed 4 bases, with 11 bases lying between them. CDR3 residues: CAIGVASTEAFF. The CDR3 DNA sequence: TGTGCCATCGGTGTGGCGAGCACTGAAGCTTTCTTT.

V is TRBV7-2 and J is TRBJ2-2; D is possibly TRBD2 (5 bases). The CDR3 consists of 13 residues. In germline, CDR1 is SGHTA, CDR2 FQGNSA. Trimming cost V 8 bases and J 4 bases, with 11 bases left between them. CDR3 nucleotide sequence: TGTGCCAGCGTTCGAGGGATCACCGGGGAGCTGTTTTTT. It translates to CASVRGITGELFF.

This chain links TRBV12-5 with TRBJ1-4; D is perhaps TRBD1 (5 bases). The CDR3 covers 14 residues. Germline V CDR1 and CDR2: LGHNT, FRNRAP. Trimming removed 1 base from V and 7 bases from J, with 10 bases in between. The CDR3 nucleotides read TGTGCTAGTGGTTTGGGACAGCTACCTGAAAAACTGTTTTTT. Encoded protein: CASGLGQLPEKLFF.

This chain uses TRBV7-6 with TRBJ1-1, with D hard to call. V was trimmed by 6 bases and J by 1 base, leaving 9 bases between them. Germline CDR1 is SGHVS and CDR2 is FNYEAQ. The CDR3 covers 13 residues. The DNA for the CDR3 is TGTGCCAGCAGTTTAACCGGGAACACTGAAGCTTTCTTT. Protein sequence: CASSLTGNTEAFF.

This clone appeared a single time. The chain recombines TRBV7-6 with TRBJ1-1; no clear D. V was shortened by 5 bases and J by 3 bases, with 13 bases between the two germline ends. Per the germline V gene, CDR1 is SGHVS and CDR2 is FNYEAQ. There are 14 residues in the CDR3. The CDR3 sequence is CASSLRSQDTEAFF. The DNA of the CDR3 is TGTGCCAGCAGCCTGAGATCCCAAGACACTGAAGCTTTCTTT.

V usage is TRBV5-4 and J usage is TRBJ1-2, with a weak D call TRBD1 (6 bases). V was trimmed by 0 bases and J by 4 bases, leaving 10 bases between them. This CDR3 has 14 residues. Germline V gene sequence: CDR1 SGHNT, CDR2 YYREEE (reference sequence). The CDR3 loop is CASSLALGAYGYTF. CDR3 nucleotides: TGTGCCAGCAGCTTGGCCTTGGGGGCCTATGGCTACACCTTC.

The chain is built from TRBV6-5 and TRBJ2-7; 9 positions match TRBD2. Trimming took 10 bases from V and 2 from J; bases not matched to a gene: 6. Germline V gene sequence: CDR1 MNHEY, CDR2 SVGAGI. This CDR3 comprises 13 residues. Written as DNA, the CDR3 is TGTGCCACCCAACTAGCGGGTACCTACGAGCAGTACTTC. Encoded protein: CATQLAGTYEQYF.

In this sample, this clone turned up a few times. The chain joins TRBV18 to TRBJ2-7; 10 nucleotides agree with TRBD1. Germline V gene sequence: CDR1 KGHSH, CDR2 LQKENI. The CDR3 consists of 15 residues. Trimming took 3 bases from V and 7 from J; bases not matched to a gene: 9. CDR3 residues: CASSPGQGSGWEQYF. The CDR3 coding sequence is TGTGCCAGCTCACCGGGACAGGGGAGCGGTTGGGAGCAGTACTTC.

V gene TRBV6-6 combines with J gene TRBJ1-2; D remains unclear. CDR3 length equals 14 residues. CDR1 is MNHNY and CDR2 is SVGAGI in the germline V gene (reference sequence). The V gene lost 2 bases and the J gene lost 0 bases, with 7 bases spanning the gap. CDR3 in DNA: TGTGCCAGCAGTTACGCAGGCTCTAACTATGGCTACACCTTC. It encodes CASSYAGSNYGYTF.

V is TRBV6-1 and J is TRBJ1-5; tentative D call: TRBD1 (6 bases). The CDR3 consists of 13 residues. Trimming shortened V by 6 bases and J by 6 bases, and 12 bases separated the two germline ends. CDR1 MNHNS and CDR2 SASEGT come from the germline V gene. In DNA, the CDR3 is TGTGCCAGCAGCTTCGGGACACTTCAGCCCCAGCATTTT. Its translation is CASSFGTLQPQHF.

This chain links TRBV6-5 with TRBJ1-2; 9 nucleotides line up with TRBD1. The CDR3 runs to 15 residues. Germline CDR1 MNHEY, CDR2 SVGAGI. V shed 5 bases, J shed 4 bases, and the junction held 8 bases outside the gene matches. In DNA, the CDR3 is TGTGCCAGCAGTACCGGGACAGGGACTAGCTATGGCTACACCTTC. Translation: CASSTGTGTSYGYTF.

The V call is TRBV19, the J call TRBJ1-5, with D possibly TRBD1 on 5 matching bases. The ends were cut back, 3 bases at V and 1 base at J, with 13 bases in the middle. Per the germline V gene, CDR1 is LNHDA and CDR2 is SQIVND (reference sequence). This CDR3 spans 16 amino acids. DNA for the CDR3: TGTGCCAGTAGTATCCAGGGCAGACAGAGCAATCAGCCCCAGCATTTT. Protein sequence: CASSIQGRQSNQPQHF.

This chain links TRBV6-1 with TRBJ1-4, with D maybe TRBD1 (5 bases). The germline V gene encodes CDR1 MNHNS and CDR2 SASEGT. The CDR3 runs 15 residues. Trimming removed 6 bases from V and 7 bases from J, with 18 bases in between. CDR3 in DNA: TGTGCCAGCAGCGGACCAGGGAAAGTGGTTGAAAAACTGTTTTTT. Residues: CASSGPGKVVEKLFF.